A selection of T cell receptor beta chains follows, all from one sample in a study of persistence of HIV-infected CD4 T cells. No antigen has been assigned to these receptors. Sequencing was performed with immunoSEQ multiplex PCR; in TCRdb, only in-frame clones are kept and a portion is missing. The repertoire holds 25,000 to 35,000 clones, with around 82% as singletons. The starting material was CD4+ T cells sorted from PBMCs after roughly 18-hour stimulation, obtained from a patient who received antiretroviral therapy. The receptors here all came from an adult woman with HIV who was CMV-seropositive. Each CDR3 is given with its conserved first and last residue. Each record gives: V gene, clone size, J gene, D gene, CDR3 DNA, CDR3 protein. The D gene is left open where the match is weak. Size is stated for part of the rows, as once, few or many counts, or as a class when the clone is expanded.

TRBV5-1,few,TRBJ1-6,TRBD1,TGCGCCAGCAGCTTGGATACAGGGGGAATAGGTTCACCCCTCCACTTT,CASSLDTGGIGSPLHF
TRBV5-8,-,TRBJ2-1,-,TGTGCCAGCAGCTTGGGTCGCTTGATCAGTAAACGGGAGCAGTTCTTC,CASSLGRLISKREQFF
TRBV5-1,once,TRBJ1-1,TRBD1,TGCGCCAGCAAAGGGGACAGACTGAACACTGAAGCTTTCTTT,CASKGDRLNTEAFF
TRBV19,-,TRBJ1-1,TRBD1,TGTGCCAGTAGTTCGACAGGGGTTGGCACTGAAGCTTTCTTT,CASSSTGVGTEAFF
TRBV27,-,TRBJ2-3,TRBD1,TGTGCCAGCAGTTTAGGCAGGGGGCCATTTGGTCGCAACACAGATACGCAGTATTTT,CASSLGRGPFGRNTDTQYF
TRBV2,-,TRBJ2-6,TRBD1,TGTGCCAGCAGTATACAGGGGGCATCTCGCTCTGGGGCCAACGTCCTGACTTTC,CASSIQGASRSGANVLTF
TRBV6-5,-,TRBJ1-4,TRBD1,TGTGCCAGCAGTCGGACAGGGGGTAGGGAAAAACTGTTTTTT,CASSRTGGREKLFF
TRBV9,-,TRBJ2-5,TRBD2,TGTGCCAGCAGCGTAGGACTAGCGGGGGGTAGGCAAGAGACCCAGTACTTC,CASSVGLAGGRQETQYF
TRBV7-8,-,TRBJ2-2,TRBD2,TGTGCCAGCAGCTTCGAGGGGCGGGGGGTCAGCGCCGGGGAGCTGTTTTTT,CASSFEGRGVSAGELFF
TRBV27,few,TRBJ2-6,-,TGTGCCAGCAGTTTATCCCCGGGGGCTCGATCCTCTGGGGCCAACGTCCTGACTTTC,CASSLSPGARSSGANVLTF
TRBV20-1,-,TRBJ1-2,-,TGCAGTGCTAGTCTTCGAAACTATGGCTACACCTTC,CSASLRNYGYTF
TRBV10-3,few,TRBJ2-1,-,TGTGCCATCAGTCGACAGGACTACAATGAGCAGTTCTTC,CAISRQDYNEQFF
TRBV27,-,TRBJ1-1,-,TGTGCCAGCAGCTCGGGGGCGAACACTGAAGCTTTCTTT,CASSSGANTEAFF
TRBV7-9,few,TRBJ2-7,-,TGTGCCAGCAGCTTAGGCGGGCTAACCTACGAGCAGTACTTC,CASSLGGLTYEQYF
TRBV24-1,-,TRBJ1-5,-,TGTGCCACCAGTGATGGGCAGAACACGAATCAGCCCCAGCATTTT,CATSDGQNTNQPQHF
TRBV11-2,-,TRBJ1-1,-,TGTGCCAGCAGCCGATTTATGGAAAAAGCTTTCTTT,CASSRFMEKAFF
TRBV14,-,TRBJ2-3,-,TGTGCCAGCAGCCACTATAGCACAGATACGCAGTATTTT,CASSHYSTDTQYF
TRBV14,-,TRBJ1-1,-,TGTGCCAGCAGCCAAGTTTTCACTGAAGCTTTCTTT,CASSQVFTEAFF
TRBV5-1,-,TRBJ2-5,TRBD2,TGCGCCAGCAGCCCGGGACTAACTGAGACCCAGTACTTC,CASSPGLTETQYF
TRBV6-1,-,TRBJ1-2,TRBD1,TGTGCCAGCAGTGACGACAGGGGGCATAGGTATGGCTACACCTTC,CASSDDRGHRYGYTF
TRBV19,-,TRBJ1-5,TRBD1,TGTGCCAGTAGGGGAACAGGGGGAAGAAATCAGCCCCAGCATTTT,CASRGTGGRNQPQHF
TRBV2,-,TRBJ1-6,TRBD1,TGTGCCAGCACGCAGACAGGGTATAATTCACCCCTCCACTTT,CASTQTGYNSPLHF
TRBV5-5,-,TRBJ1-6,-,TGTGCCAGCAGCTTGGAATGGACAGTTAATTCACCCCTCCACTTT,CASSLEWTVNSPLHF
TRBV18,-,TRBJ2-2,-,TGTGCCAGCTCCCACCCATCGCCCGGGGAGCTGTTTTTT,CASSHPSPGELFF
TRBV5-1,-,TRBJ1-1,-,TGCGCCAGCAGCCCCGGGCCCCATGAGGGGGTCACTGAAGCTTTCTTT,CASSPGPHEGVTEAFF
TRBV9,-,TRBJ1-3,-,TGTGCCAGCAGCGTTACTCGCTCTGGAAACACCATATATTTT,CASSVTRSGNTIYF
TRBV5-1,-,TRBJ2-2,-,TGCGCCAGCAGCTTCAGGAAGCAGGACGGGGAGCTGTTTTTT,CASSFRKQDGELFF
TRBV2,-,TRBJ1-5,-,TGTGCCAGCAGTAGAAATAGCAATCAGCCCCAGCATTTT,CASSRNSNQPQHF
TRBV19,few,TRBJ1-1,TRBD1,TGTGCCAGTAGTATACCCCCCCGGACAGGCCGGAACACTGAAGCTTTCTTT,CASSIPPRTGRNTEAFF
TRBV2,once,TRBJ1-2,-,TGTGCCAGCAGTGAGGGCGACTATGGCTACACCTTC,CASSEGDYGYTF
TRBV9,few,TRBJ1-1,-,TGTGCCAGCAGCGGTGATGGGGGTCACACTGAAGCTTTCTTT,CASSGDGGHTEAFF
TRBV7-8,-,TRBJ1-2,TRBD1,TGTGCCAGCAGCTTCAGTAGGACAGGGGTTTATGGCTACACCTTC,CASSFSRTGVYGYTF
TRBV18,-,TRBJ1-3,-,TGTGCCACCTTGGACGGAATAAGCTCTGGAAACACCATATATTTT,CATLDGISSGNTIYF
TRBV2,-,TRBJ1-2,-,TGTGCCAGCAGTGAAAGCACCGGGACAATTGGGGGCTACACCTTC,CASSESTGTIGGYTF
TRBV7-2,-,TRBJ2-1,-,TGTGCCAGCAGCTTAGAAGGTCGGCTCAATGAGCAGTTCTTC,CASSLEGRLNEQFF
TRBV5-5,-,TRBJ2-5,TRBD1,TGTGCCAGCAGTCTCCCGGGACAGGGGGTCCAAGAGACCCAGTACTTC,CASSLPGQGVQETQYF
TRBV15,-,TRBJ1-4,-,TGTGCCACCAGCCCGGGGGGGGGACGGGAAAAACTGTTTTTT,CATSPGGGREKLFF
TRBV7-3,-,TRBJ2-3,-,TGTGCCAGCAGCTTGTCTTATAGCACAGATACGCAGTATTTT,CASSLSYSTDTQYF
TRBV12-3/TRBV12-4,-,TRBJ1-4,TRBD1,TGTGCCAGCAGAAAGGGACAGCTGGAAAAACTGTTTTTT,CASRKGQLEKLFF
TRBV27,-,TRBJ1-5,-,TGTGCCAGCAGTTTACGGGGCTTGGGGGGGGCCCAGCATTTT,CASSLRGLGGAQHF
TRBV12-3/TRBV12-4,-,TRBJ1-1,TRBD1,TGTGCCAGCAGACAGGGGAAAACTGAAGCTTTCTTT,CASRQGKTEAFF
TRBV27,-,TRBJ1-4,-,TGTGCCAGCAGGGGGACCTCAACTAATGAAAAACTGTTTTTT,CASRGTSTNEKLFF
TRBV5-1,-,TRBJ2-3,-,TGCGCCAGCAGCTTGGGACCGACGGCCTCAGATACGCAGTATTTT,CASSLGPTASDTQYF
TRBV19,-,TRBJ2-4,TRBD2,TGTGCCAGTAGTATTGGACCGGGGGGGGCCAAAAACATTCAGTACTTC,CASSIGPGGAKNIQYF
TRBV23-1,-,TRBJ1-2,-,TGCGCCAGCAGTCAATCGGGGCAGTTTACCGGGTGCTATGGCTACACCTTC,CASSQSGQFTGCYGYTF
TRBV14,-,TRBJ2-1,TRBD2,TGTGCCAGCAGCCAAGACGGGGGGAGCTTCTACAATGAGCAGTTCTTC,CASSQDGGSFYNEQFF
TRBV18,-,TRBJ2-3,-,TGTGCCAGCTCCCCTCTGAAGTCTAGCACAGATACGCAGTATTTT,CASSPLKSSTDTQYF
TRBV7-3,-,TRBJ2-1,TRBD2,TGTGCCAGCAGCTCATTAGCGGGCTCCTACAATGAGCAGTTCTTC,CASSSLAGSYNEQFF
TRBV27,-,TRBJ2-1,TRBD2,TGTGCCAGCAGTTTGGGAATAGCGGGGGGACTCCCCTACAATGAGCAGTTCTTC,CASSLGIAGGLPYNEQFF
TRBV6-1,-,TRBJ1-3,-,TGTGCCAGCAGTGAAGCCTTCGGGACGAGTTTT,CASSEAFGTSF
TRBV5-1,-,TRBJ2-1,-,TGCGCCAGCAGCTTGGCCATAGGAATCCACAATGAGCAGTTCTTC,CASSLAIGIHNEQFF
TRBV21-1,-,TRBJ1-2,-,TGTGCCAGCAGCAAAGTGAAAGGGGCCTTCTATGGCTACACCTTC,CASSKVKGAFYGYTF
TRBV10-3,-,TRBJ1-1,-,TGTGCCATCGGGAAGGAACAGGGCACTGAAGCTTTCTTT,CAIGKEQGTEAFF